The clone carrying this T cell receptor (beta chain) was observed a few times. Its cognate antigen is unknown. From the RACE reads, TCRdb called clonotypes with MiXCR, one entry per CDR3 protein. The sample yields 95,000 to 150,000 distinct CDR3 sequences, approximately 10% seen once. This sample was included in a study of human T cells and chemical hapten exposure. Overall study results and limits: Healthy people's immune response may differ from that of the donors, who had alopecia.

Time point reported: patch test 3, about 24 weeks after DPC sensitization. Treatment in this sample: therapeutic diphenylcyclopropenone sensitization with weekly scalp DPC. Looked up from germline, CDR1 is DFQATT and CDR2 is SNEGSKA (reference sequence). The CDR3 is made up of 11 amino acids. V was trimmed by 6 bases and J by 11 bases, leaving 16 bases between them. This receptor was taken from a woman between 45 and 60 years old with alopecia areata. Some clones in this sample may be carry-over from other donors' samples. The starting material was whole blood, obtained in connection with sensitization to the hapten diphenylcyclopropenone (DPC). The chain recombines TRBV20-1 with TRBJ1-1, with a tentative D call TRBD1 (6 bases). CDR3 residues: CSAPHRDTAFF. For the CDR3, the DNA is TGCAGTGCACCCCACCGGGACACCGCTTTCTTT.